Below are 18 T cell receptor beta chains sequenced from a single sample in a study of shared clonotypes between healthy human individuals. Generated by immunoSEQ multiplex PCR, the TCRdb table keeps only in-frame clones and is missing some. The table has roughly 500,000 clones, about 79% seen once. Sequences were obtained from PBMCs. Source of these receptors: a woman between 40 and 55 years old in good health. Some clones in this sample may be carry-over from other donors' samples.

This clone was seen ten or more times. The CDR3 DNA follows: TGTGCCAGCAGCCAAGATGGGACAGGGGGGGCAGATACGCAGTATTTT. Translated, it gives CASSQDGTGGADTQYF. The chain joins TRBV4-2 to TRBJ2-3; TRBD1 matches at 11 bases. Germline assignment: CDR1 LGHNA and CDR2 YNFKEQ. This CDR3 is built from 16 residues. V gave up 0 bases and J gave up 4 bases; unmatched junction bases: 3.

The chain couples TRBV7-9 to TRBJ1-1; D gene ambiguous. Trimming shortened V by 0 bases and J by 1 base, and 3 bases separated the two germline ends. CDR3 length: 13 amino acids. Germline loops: CDR1 SEHNR, CDR2 FQNEAQ (reference sequence). CDR3 DNA: TGTGCCAGCAGCTTAGCAACGAACACTGAAGCTTTCTTT. Translated, it gives CASSLATNTEAFF.

V usage is TRBV5-1 and J usage is TRBJ2-3; D perhaps matches TRBD2 (6 bases). There are 15 residues in the CDR3. Looked up from germline, CDR1 is SGHRS and CDR2 is YFSETQ. With 5 bases removed from V and 2 bases from J, the gap between germline ends came to 15 bases. The CDR3 reads CASREVADITDTQYF. Here the CDR3 DNA reads TGCGCCAGCAGGGAAGTAGCGGACATCACAGATACGCAGTATTTT.

The V call is TRBV21-1, the J call TRBJ2-3. TRBV21-1 constitutes a pseudogene. The CDR3 is made up of 15 amino acids. The CDR3 sequence is CASSNGGSSTDTQYF. The CDR3 DNA sequence: TGTGCCAGCAGCAACGGGGGCAGTAGCACAGATACGCAGTATTTT.

J is TRBJ2-3 and V is TRBV10-2; D might be TRBD1 (5 bases). Germline V gives CDR1 WSHSY, CDR2 SAAADI. V gave up 2 bases and J gave up 6 bases, with 9 bases separating them. This CDR3 is 13 amino acids long. The CDR3 bases are TGCGCCAGCAGTGAGCAGGGCCCCGATACGCAGTATTTT. Amino acids: CASSEQGPDTQYF.

V gene TRBV7-8 combines with J gene TRBJ2-5; D not resolved. The V and J ends lost 4 bases and 10 bases respectively, with 16 bases between them. Germline CDR1 SGHVS, CDR2 FQNEAQ. The CDR3 covers 13 residues. DNA for the CDR3: TGTGCCAGCAGCTCGCCACTCCTCCAGGACCAGTACTTC. Its protein product is CASSSPLLQDQYF.

The rearrangement joins TRBV15 to TRBJ1-5; TRBD1 agrees at 8 bases. V was clipped by 3 bases and J by 6 bases; unmatched bases: 7. Germline CDR1 and CDR2: LNHNV and YYDKDF (reference sequence). The CDR3 is made up of 15 amino acids. The CDR3 loop reads CATSRDRAGGQPQHF. For the CDR3, the DNA is TGTGCCACCAGCAGGGACAGGGCAGGGGGTCAGCCCCAGCATTTT. Full variable domain (rest looked up from reference TRBV15 and TRBJ1-5): DAMVIQNPRYQVTQFGKPVTLSCSQTLNHNVMYWYQQKSSQAPKLLFHYYDKDFNNEADTPDNFQSRRPNTSFCFLDIRSPGLGDTAMYLCATSRDRAGGQPQHFGDGTRLSIL.

The chain uses TRBV5-1 and TRBJ1-1; D remains ambiguous. Germline values: CDR1 SGHRS, CDR2 YFSETQ. The V end lost 1 base, the J end lost 2 bases, and 9 bases lay between the germline ends. CDR3 length equals 14 residues. CDR3 region: CASSLSPGNTEAFF. In nucleotides, the CDR3 is TGCGCCAGCAGCTTGAGTCCAGGTAACACTGAAGCTTTCTTT.

The rearrangement uses TRBV29-1 and TRBJ2-6, with a weak D call TRBD2 (6 bases). This CDR3 region has 17 residues. V shed 7 bases and J shed 0 bases, with 19 bases lying between them. The germline gives CDR1 SQVTM, CDR2 ANQGSEA. This CDR3 is CSDRRDFSCSGANVLTF. The CDR3 DNA reads as TGCAGCGACCGCCGGGACTTCTCTTGCTCTGGGGCCAACGTCCTGACTTTC.

This rearrangement joins TRBV29-1 to TRBJ2-7; D uncertain. This CDR3 region has 11 residues. Trimming took 6 bases from V and 5 from J, leaving 11 bases between them. Germline V gives CDR1 SQVTM, CDR2 ANQGSEA. CDR3 DNA: TGCAGCGTCCTCGCTTCAGACGAGCAGTACTTC. Protein product: CSVLASDEQYF.

This clone showed up just once. V and J are TRBV15 and TRBJ1-1; TRBD1 matches 7 bases. Germline loops: CDR1 LNHNV, CDR2 YYDKDF (reference sequence). The CDR3 is 12 residues long. V gave up 3 bases and J gave up 10 bases; unmatched junction bases: 5. The CDR3 region has the DNA TGTGCCACCAGCAGCACAGGGGACCGAGCTTTCTTT. It is translated as CATSSTGDRAFF.

V gene TRBV5-1 combines with J gene TRBJ2-3; 7 bases align to TRBD2. The CDR3 is 16 amino acids. V lost 2 bases to trimming and J lost 4 bases; unmatched junction nucleotides: 10. Germline V CDR1 and CDR2: SGHRS, YFSETQ. CDR3 DNA: TGCGCCAGCAGCTTCAGGATTGGCGGGAGTGCAGATACGCAGTATTTT. Translation: CASSFRIGGSADTQYF.

The gene calls are TRBV4-2 and TRBJ2-7; TRBD2 matches 8 bases. V gave up 4 bases and J gave up 6 bases; unmatched junction bases: 2. CDR3 size: 12 residues. Per germline, CDR1 LGHNA and CDR2 YNFKEQ. The CDR3 DNA reads TGTGCCAGCAGCCCGGGGGGGGGCGAGCAGTACTTC. Amino acid sequence: CASSPGGGEQYF.

This rearrangement joins TRBV10-3 to TRBJ1-5; no definite D call. CDR1 is ENHRY and CDR2 is SYGVKD in the germline V gene. Trimming pared 0 bases from V and 7 bases from J, leaving 7 bases between. This CDR3 region has 13 residues. The CDR3 DNA follows: TGTGCCATCAGTGAGTCCGCCCGCCAGCCCCAGCATTTT. Protein: CAISESARQPQHF.

The J gene is TRBJ2-4, the V gene TRBV29-1, with D hard to call. Between the trimmed V and J ends, which lost 4 bases and 0 bases, there was a span of 7 bases. CDR1 SQVTM and CDR2 ANQGSEA come from the germline V gene. This CDR3 has 13 amino acids. The CDR3 DNA is TGCAGCGTTGCAGCGATAGCCAAAAACATTCAGTACTTC. It specifies CSVAAIAKNIQYF.

In DNA form, the CDR3 reads TGTGCCAGCAGTGGGGGACAGGGGGGCTCTGGGGCCAACGTCCTGACTTTC. This encodes CASSGGQGGSGANVLTF. The chain is built from TRBV7-6 and TRBJ2-6; 11 bases are shared with TRBD1. The trim removed 6 bases at V and 0 bases at J, leaving 4 bases unmatched. Germline CDR1 and CDR2: SGHVS and FNYEAQ. The CDR3 has 17 residues.

The rearrangement links TRBV5-8 to TRBJ2-5, with 7 bases aligning to TRBD2. J was trimmed by 2 bases and V by 4 bases; bases with no gene match: 8. Germline CDR1 and CDR2: SGHTS and YDEGEE. The length of the CDR3 is 15 residues. CDR3 in DNA: TGTGCCAGCAGCCTTCGCGGGAGTACACAAGAGACCCAGTACTTC. It translates to CASSLRGSTQETQYF.

This chain joins TRBV27 and TRBJ1-2; tentative D call: TRBD1 (5 bases). This CDR3 comprises 14 residues. The germline V gene encodes CDR1 MNHEY and CDR2 SMNVEV (reference sequence). V was cut by 2 bases and J by 4 bases, with 11 bases left in between. As DNA, the CDR3 is TGTGCCAGCAGTTTAGGGGCCACATTCTATGGCTACACCTTC. It is translated as CASSLGATFYGYTF.